This T cell receptor beta chain was recovered during a study of regulatory and conventional T cells in RAG deficiency (dated by TCRdb to 2015 to 2018). Background for the entire study: High-throughput TCR beta sequencing was used to compare the repertoire diversity and composition of Treg, conventional CD4+ and CD8+ T cells between RAG-deficient patients and healthy controls.

The paper's findings and limits, for the study overall: Some T-cell subset analyses were not done for some subjects. All patient T-cell subsets had shorter CDR3 lengths; Omenn syndrome patients showed >75% Treg-Tconv repertoire overlap at nucleotide and amino acid level. Rather than being bona fide Treg cells, the sorted CD25-high CD127-low cells in Omenn syndrome patients may represent peripherally activated cells. In Omenn syndrome and CID/AS patients compared with controls, roughly 100-fold fewer unique TCR beta sequences were detected from Treg cells, versus 7.5 to 10-fold fewer for other subsets. RAG-deficient patients showed markedly lower Shannon entropy and higher Simpson indices than control T-cell subpopulations.

Library preparation used the immunoSEQ multiplex PCR assay. Genomic DNA from the sorted T-cell subsets was used to amplify and sequence rearranged TCR beta chain products. In the source study's methods: Repertoire diversity of productive TCR beta rearrangements was quantified using Shannon entropy and Simpson indices. Clonal expansion was assessed using the summed frequency of the 100 most abundant productive TCR beta clonotypes among total reads. The TRB repertoires were scored with a self-reactivity index built on which amino acids appear at CDR3beta positions 6 and 7. Two-way ANOVA was used for repertoire analyses, while Student t or Mann-Whitney tests were used for flow cytometric analyses. The table comes from immuneACCESS by way of TCRdb, which keeps in-frame sequences with V and J called. Part of the clones is missing from these tables; in studies checked, under half for an unresolved V gene and the rest for unknown reasons. That table furnishes V, J and clone size, whereas the DNA furnished D and trimming. The sample table holds over 7,500 clones, of which more than 75% were seen once. Around a third of the sample goes to the ten largest clones.

Trimming takes 2 bases from V and 2 bases from J, and the germline ends sit 13 bases apart. CDR1 and CDR2 were assigned from the germline V gene as MNHNS and SASEGT. The CDR3 contains 16 residues, cysteine and phenylalanine counted. The kept DNA is CDR3 alone, 48 bases in frame from the first base. This clone was observed a single time. No cognate antigen has been identified for it. The input lacks base qualities; no much larger clone sits a single base away. Eight or nine healthy control donors served as the comparison group for repertoire analyses. CD8+ T cells lacking CD4 were purified from blood before genomic DNA extraction. These same data were also listed under a study on regulatory T cells. As noted in the second study: The multiplex PCR relied on 52 forward TRBV primers and 13 reverse TRBJ primers, and amplification bias was corrected through assay-based and computational methods. Repertoires from patients had restricted unique TRB V-J pairs and skewed V and J gene usage, with the strongest effect in regulatory T cells. Between CD3G-deficient patients and healthy controls, the study compared T-cell receptor beta repertoires in sorted regulatory T cells, conventional CD4+ T cells and CD8+ T cells. Ficoll density separation was used to isolate peripheral blood mononuclear cells. A FACSAria cell sorter was used to isolate CD3+ CD8+ CD4- T cells. Within the immunoSEQ assay, multiplex PCR amplified rearranged TRB loci from genomic DNA. Sequencing of the TRB amplicons was done on an Illumina HiSeq platform. Custom algorithms error-filtered the raw sequences and aligned the raw sequences to reference gene sequences, after which the immunoSEQ online tools were used for analysis. The frequencies of productive and nonproductive TRB rearrangements were evaluated among unique sequences as well as among total sequences. Group comparisons used t tests, Mann-Whitney tests or two-way ANOVA run in Prism software.

The sample was CD8+ T cells sorted from blood. This receptor was obtained from a human donor in good health. Recombination joined TRBV6-1 with TRBJ1-5, with TRBD1 as a weak D call on 6 bases. The CDR3 in this case is CASSERPGVGNQPQHF. The DNA sequence is TGTGCCAGCAGTGAAAGGCCAGGGGTGGGCAATCAGCCCCAGCATTTT.